A single sample is the source of the 13 T cell receptor beta chains below, sequenced in a study of spatial heterogeneity in lung cancer. Time point described: blood at routine non-recurrence follow-up after resection. TCRdb re-analysed the 5' RACE reads in MiXCR, keeping a single row per CDR3 protein. The table records tens of thousands of distinct CDR3 sequences, approximately 19% of them present only once. Source: PBMCs, taken at follow-up. The receptors derive from a male donor with early-stage non-small cell lung cancer.

This chain links TRBV6-5 with TRBJ2-3, with TRBD2 matching 8 bases. Losses at the gene ends were 7 bases for V and 1 base for J; bases not matched to a gene: 7. The germline CDR1 and CDR2 sequences are MNHEY and SVGAGI. The CDR3 is made up of 15 amino acids. The CDR3: CASNPSGLGTDTQYF. The CDR3 DNA sequence: TGTGCCAGCAATCCTTCGGGACTAGGCACAGATACGCAGTATTTT.

The genes are TRBV6-4 and TRBJ2-3, with 8 bases lining up with TRBD2. Germline CDR1 and CDR2: MRHNA and SNTAGT. The CDR3 has 18 residues. The V segment lost 9 bases and the J segment 2 bases; nucleotides outside the gene matches: 19. This CDR3 reads CARRRASGLPDLTDTQYF. As DNA, the CDR3 is TGTGCCAGGAGAAGGGCTAGCGGGCTCCCGGACCTCACAGATACGCAGTATTTT.

The chain has TRBV7-2 and TRBJ2-3; no firm D call. With 5 bases removed from V and 6 bases from J, the gap between germline ends came to 12 bases. Per germline, CDR1 SGHTA and CDR2 FQGNSA. This CDR3 has 13 amino acids. CDR3 residues: CASSPAPRDTQYF. CDR3 nucleotides: TGTGCCAGCAGCCCGGCCCCCAGGGATACGCAGTATTTT.

This clonotype was detected a few times. The V call is TRBV18, the J call TRBJ2-1; D might be TRBD2 (6 bases). V was cut by 1 base and J by 3 bases, with 7 bases left in between. Germline lookup yields CDR1 KGHSH and CDR2 LQKENI. The CDR3 spans 14 residues. DNA for the CDR3: TGTGCCAGCTCACCACGCGGGATCTACAATGAGCAGTTCTTC. Protein: CASSPRGIYNEQFF.

This clonotype was seen only a few times. The gene calls are TRBV5-1 and TRBJ1-1; weak D call: TRBD1 (5 bases). The CDR3 covers 14 residues. The V gene lost 4 bases and the J gene lost 2 bases, with 12 bases spanning the gap. Germline CDR1 and CDR2: SGHRS and YFSETQ. CDR3 sequence (DNA): TGCGCCAGCAGCATTTCGGGGGATAACACTGAAGCTTTCTTT. Residues: CASSISGDNTEAFF.

V usage is TRBV7-2 and J usage is TRBJ2-1; possible D gene TRBD2, 5 bases. Trimming took off 2 bases at V and 6 bases at J, with 14 bases between the two ends. CDR3 length equals 15 residues. Germline CDR1 reads SGHTA; CDR2 reads FQGNSA. CDR3 DNA: TGTGCCAGCAGCTTATCCCCGGGGTCTCTCAATGAGCAGTTCTTC. This codes for CASSLSPGSLNEQFF.

This clonotype has a handful of counts. V gene TRBV7-2 combines with J gene TRBJ2-2; D unclear. V was clipped by 5 bases and J by 9 bases, with 13 bases between them. This CDR3 is built from 13 residues. The V gene's germline CDR1 is SGHTA and CDR2 FQGNSA. The CDR3 protein is CASSISMLRELFF. DNA for the CDR3: TGTGCCAGCAGCATATCCATGCTTAGGGAGCTGTTTTTT.

This chain joins TRBV29-1 and TRBJ2-3, with D possibly being TRBD1 (6 bases). Germline V gives CDR1 SQVTM, CDR2 ANQGSEA. Trimming took 8 bases from V and 8 from J, leaving 20 bases between them. This CDR3 contains 13 residues. The CDR3 loop is CSTAGTPPSTQYF. DNA of the CDR3: TGCAGCACGGCCGGGACACCACCGAGTACGCAGTATTTT.

To note about this clonotype: A read error may be the cause here, since a much bigger clone is one base away. V is TRBV6-5 and J is TRBJ2-7, with D perhaps matching TRBD1 (5 bases). The V end lost 4 bases, the J end lost 5 bases, and 18 bases lay between the germline ends. Germline lookup yields CDR1 MNHEY and CDR2 SVGAGI. This CDR3 region has 15 residues. The CDR3 DNA sequence: TGTGCCAGCAGTTTCGGACATGTAATGGGGCACGAGCAGTACTTC. Its translation: CASSFGHVMGHEQYF.

This clonotype was counted many times. V and J are TRBV12-5 and TRBJ1-2; the D is unclear. Trimming stripped 6 bases from V and 0 bases from J, with 8 bases between. Per the germline V gene, CDR1 is LGHNT and CDR2 is FRNRAP. The CDR3 is 13 amino acids. CDR3 amino acids: CASGRTTNYGYTF. CDR3 coding DNA: TGTGCTAGTGGCAGAACCACTAACTATGGCTACACCTTC.

The chain uses TRBV11-2 and TRBJ1-1; D ambiguous. Germline V CDR1 and CDR2: SGHAT, FQNNGV. CDR3 length equals 13 residues. V dropped 1 base and J dropped 5 bases, with 8 bases sitting between them. The CDR3 reads CASSLGSLTEAFF. The CDR3 DNA sequence: TGTGCCAGCAGCTTAGGTAGTCTGACTGAAGCTTTCTTT.

This chain connects TRBV2 to TRBJ2-4, with D tentatively TRBD1 or TRBD2 (6 bases each). Trimming stripped 7 bases from V and 3 bases from J, with 13 bases between. The CDR3 runs 14 residues. The germline CDR1 and CDR2 sequences are SNHLY and FYNNEI. The CDR3 sequence is CASTRGGIKNIQYF. The CDR3 DNA reads as TGTGCCAGCACCCGAGGGGGGATCAAAAACATTCAGTACTTC.

V and J are TRBV7-9 and TRBJ2-4, with no clear D. Trimming cost V 5 bases and J 15 bases, with 14 bases left between them. The length of the CDR3 is 11 residues. Looked up from germline, CDR1 is SEHNR and CDR2 is FQNEAQ (reference sequence). CDR3 in DNA: TGTGCCAGCAGCCCGATGGGAAGAGTGTACTTC. Its protein is CASSPMGRVYF.